The 2 T cell receptor beta chains listed next were all sequenced from one sample in a study of shared T cell receptors in the human thymus (dated by TCRdb to about 2021). The library relied on the immunoSEQ multiplex PCR assay. In TCRdb, the immuneACCESS table is reduced to in-frame sequences with V and J assigned. These tables do not hold every clone; where another copy was compared, an unresolved V gene accounts for under half, and the others remain unexplained. Within this sample are hundreds of thousands of clones, with roughly 90% of them counted one time only. The biggest ten clones account for around 0.0099% of the sample. The same data also went into a second study, on human thymus T cells.

The sample comprised thymocytes. The receptors were sampled from a boy less than two years old with a congenital heart defect. Donor details come from another sample of the same person, matched by shared clones.

CDR3: CASSIPGEVTDTQYF. The CDR3 DNA reads as TGTGCCAGTAGTATACCGGGGGAGGTTACAGATACGCAGTATTTT. The genes are TRBV19 and TRBJ2-3; possible D gene TRBD2, 6 bases. Trimming removed 2 bases at V and 3 bases at J, with 12 bases between. This CDR3 has 15 amino acids. Germline lookup yields CDR1 LNHDA and CDR2 SQIVND (reference sequence).

V gene TRBV7-3 combines with J gene TRBJ2-3; a possible D gene is TRBD1 (6 bases). The CDR3 has 14 residues. Germline V lookup: CDR1 SGHTA, CDR2 FQGTGA. The V end was cut by 5 bases, the J end by 1 base, with 10 bases between. DNA for the CDR3: TGTGCCAGCAGCGTTCCAGGGGGCACAGATACGCAGTATTTT. It encodes CASSVPGGTDTQYF.